The rows below give T cell receptor beta chains drawn from one sample of a study of T cell responses to AZD1222 COVID-19 vaccine. The table came from immunoSEQ multiplex PCR; TCRdb's copy has only in-frame clones and leaves some out. The sample holds approximately 69,000 clones, 75% to 90% seen once. The material sequenced was peripheral blood, taken 28 days after the second AZD1222 dose. These receptors all stem from an adult who received the AZD1222 COVID-19 vaccine. Each CDR3 is given with its conserved first and last residue. A D gene is named only where the DNA matches it firmly. A row's size may be missing; if present it is once, few, many or a size class.

>NA|NA|TRBJ1-4|TRBV5-8
CASSLGETYNEKLFF
TGTGCCAGCAGCTTGGGCGAGACCTATAATGAAAAACTGTTTTTT
>once|TRBD2|TRBJ2-1|TRBV15
CATEGLAGNEQFF
TGTGCCACCGAAGGACTAGCGGGGAATGAGCAGTTCTTC
>NA|TRBD2|TRBJ2-3|TRBV2
CASKTGLALSDTQYF
TGTGCCAGCAAGACGGGACTAGCTTTATCAGATACGCAGTATTTT
>NA|NA|TRBJ2-1|TRBV7-7
CASSKGQGSYNEQFF
TGTGCCAGCAGCAAGGGGCAGGGATCGTACAATGAGCAGTTCTTC
>NA|TRBD1|TRBJ2-2|TRBV6-6
CASSLTGTGFPGELFF
TGTGCCAGCAGTTTAACCGGGACAGGGTTCCCCGGGGAGCTGTTTTTT
>NA|NA|TRBJ2-2|TRBV6-5
CASHQGPHTGELFF
TGTGCCAGTCACCAAGGTCCACACACCGGGGAGCTGTTTTTT
>NA|TRBD1|TRBJ2-2|TRBV7-2
CASSLGQGGHTGELFF
TGTGCCAGCAGCCTTGGACAGGGAGGCCACACCGGGGAGCTGTTTTTT
>few|NA|TRBJ2-5|TRBV5-1
CASRQGTYQETQYF
TGCGCCAGCAGACAAGGAACGTACCAAGAGACCCAGTACTTC
>NA|NA|TRBJ2-1|TRBV5-4
CASGKSRVSSYNEQFF
TGTGCCAGCGGCAAGTCGCGGGTCAGCTCCTACAATGAGCAGTTCTTC
>NA|NA|TRBJ2-7|TRBV15
CATSRDLGDYEQYF
TGTGCCACCAGCAGAGATTTGGGGGACTACGAGCAGTACTTC
>NA|TRBD1|TRBJ1-1|TRBV5-1
CASSPTGENTEAFF
TGCGCCAGCAGTCCGACAGGGGAGAACACTGAAGCTTTCTTT
>NA|TRBD1|TRBJ1-4|TRBV16
CASTPGTGEEKLFF
TGTGCCAGCACTCCCGGGACAGGGGAAGAAAAACTGTTTTTT
>NA|NA|TRBJ2-7|TRBV27
CASSLSVQPVGGEQYF
TGTGCCAGCAGTTTATCGGTCCAGCCCGTTGGGGGCGAGCAGTACTTC
>NA|NA|TRBJ1-5|TRBV30
CACDSVNQPQHF
TGTGCCTGCGACAGTGTTAATCAGCCCCAGCATTTT
>NA|NA|TRBJ1-1|TRBV11-2
CASRQMNTEAFF
TGTGCCAGCAGGCAGATGAACACTGAAGCTTTCTTT
>NA|NA|TRBJ2-7|TRBV6-5
CASTPMTVPYEQYF
TGTGCCAGCACCCCGATGACAGTACCCTACGAGCAGTACTTC
>once|NA|TRBJ1-2|TRBV11-1
CASSLDNYGYTF
TGTGCCAGCAGCTTAGACAACTATGGCTACACCTTC
>NA|NA|TRBJ1-2|TRBV9
CASSADGYGYTF
TGTGCCAGCAGCGCCGACGGATATGGCTACACCTTC
>NA|NA|TRBJ2-1|TRBV12-3/TRBV12-4
CASSPVGWNEQFF
TGTGCCAGCAGCCCCGTGGGGTGGAATGAGCAGTTCTTC
>few|NA|TRBJ2-1|TRBV6-5
CASSKGFTYNEQFF
TGTGCCAGCAGTAAGGGGTTTACCTACAATGAGCAGTTCTTC
>NA|NA|TRBJ1-1|TRBV7-9
CASSLGAQGTEAFF
TGTGCCAGCAGCTTAGGGGCGCAGGGCACTGAAGCTTTCTTT
>NA|NA|TRBJ2-1|TRBV9
CASSRMIGNEQFF
TGTGCCAGCAGCCGGATGATAGGCAATGAGCAGTTCTTC
>NA|NA|TRBJ1-1|TRBV11-3
CASSQGTDTEAFF
TGTGCCAGCAGCCAGGGAACGGACACTGAAGCTTTCTTT
>NA|TRBD2|TRBJ2-7|TRBV14
CASSQGATSGSYEQYF
TGTGCCAGCAGCCAAGGAGCGACTAGCGGGAGCTACGAGCAGTACTTC
>NA|NA|TRBJ2-2|TRBV24-1
CATSGPTRTGELFF
TGTGCCACCAGTGGCCCGACTAGGACCGGGGAGCTGTTTTTT
>NA|TRBD2|TRBJ2-5|TRBV3-1/TRBV3-2
CASSQLAGPSSQYF
TGTGCCAGCAGCCAACTAGCGGGACCATCGAGCCAGTACTTC
>NA|NA|TRBJ2-1|TRBV18
CASSPGALRFF
TGTGCCAGCTCACCTGGGGCACTCCGGTTCTTC
>few|NA|TRBJ2-5|TRBV6-1
CASSEQGTAETQYF
TGTGCCAGCAGTGAACAGGGGACCGCGGAGACCCAGTACTTC
>NA|NA|TRBJ1-2|TRBV6-5
CASSPLGRNNYGYTF
TGTGCCAGCAGTCCATTGGGACGGAATAACTATGGCTACACCTTC
>NA|NA|TRBJ2-7|TRBV5-5
CASSLGLLGGEQYF
TGTGCCAGCAGCTTGGGACTACTCGGGGGCGAGCAGTACTTC
>NA|TRBD1|TRBJ1-6|TRBV11-3
CASSPGQLPGSPLHF
TGTGCCAGCAGCCCGGGACAGTTACCGGGATCACCCCTCCACTTT
>NA|NA|TRBJ1-2|TRBV20-1
CSASSYLGYTF
TGCAGTGCTAGCAGCTATCTTGGCTACACCTTC
>NA|TRBD1|TRBJ1-2|TRBV5-6
CASSLKDRYYGYTF
TGTGCCAGCAGCTTGAAGGACAGGTACTATGGCTACACCTTC
>NA|NA|TRBJ1-2|TRBV12-3/TRBV12-4
CASSLSKNYGYTF
TGTGCCAGCAGTTTAAGCAAGAACTATGGCTACACCTTC
>once|TRBD1|TRBJ2-7|TRBV2
CASSEDPGTGTSYEQYF
TGTGCCAGCAGTGAAGACCCCGGGACAGGGACCTCCTACGAGCAGTACTTC
>NA|NA|TRBJ2-2|TRBV2
CASSRNSGLSNTGELFF
TGTGCCAGCAGTAGGAACTCCGGGCTTTCGAACACCGGGGAGCTGTTTTTT
>NA|NA|TRBJ1-2|TRBV7-9
CASSPMSGTGNYGYTF
TGTGCCAGCAGCCCAATGTCCGGGACGGGTAACTATGGCTACACCTTC
>NA|NA|TRBJ2-7|TRBV2
CASKGFLYEQYF
TGTGCCAGCAAGGGGTTTCTGTACGAGCAGTACTTC
>few|NA|TRBJ2-7|TRBV5-1
CASSLSIGYEQYF
TGCGCCAGCAGCTTGTCAATAGGCTACGAGCAGTACTTC
>NA|TRBD1|TRBJ2-1|TRBV11-3
CASSLPQGAKNEQFF
TGTGCCAGCAGCTTACCCCAGGGGGCGAAGAATGAGCAGTTCTTC
>NA|TRBD2|TRBJ2-1|TRBV7-8
CASSLGLAGDNEQFF
TGTGCCAGCAGCCTCGGACTAGCGGGAGACAATGAGCAGTTCTTC
>NA|NA|TRBJ1-2|TRBV10-2
CASTGGERGYTF
TGCGCCAGCACCGGGGGCGAGAGGGGCTACACCTTC
>NA|TRBD1|TRBJ2-7|TRBV29-1
CSAFTITGVSSYEQYF
TGCAGCGCATTTACGATAACAGGGGTAAGCTCCTACGAGCAGTACTTC
>few|NA|TRBJ2-5|TRBV5-8
CASSSELASKEETQYF
TGTGCCAGCAGCTCCGAACTGGCCTCCAAGGAGGAGACCCAGTACTTC
>NA|TRBD2|TRBJ2-1|TRBV6-1
CASSKAGDSYNEQFF
TGTGCCAGCAGTAAAGCGGGAGACAGCTACAATGAGCAGTTCTTC
>NA|NA|TRBJ1-2|TRBV29-1
CSVWFSVNYGYTF
TGCAGCGTTTGGTTTTCGGTTAACTATGGCTACACCTTC
>NA|NA|TRBJ2-1|TRBV27
CASSFVPYNEQFF
TGTGCCAGCAGTTTTGTCCCCTACAATGAGCAGTTCTTC
>NA|NA|TRBJ1-2|TRBV21-1
CASSIRRNIYPNYGYTF
TGTGCCAGCAGCATTCGACGGAACATCTATCCTAACTATGGCTACACCTTC
>NA|NA|TRBJ1-2|TRBV25-1
CASSGQLLYGYTF
TGTGCCAGCAGTGGACAGCTCCTCTATGGCTACACCTTC
>NA|NA|TRBJ1-1|TRBV7-9
CATETGQAFF
TGTGCCACCGAAACAGGGCAAGCTTTCTTT
>once|NA|TRBJ2-5|TRBV6-5
CASSSLLEYQETQYF
TGTGCCAGCAGTTCATTACTAGAGTACCAAGAGACCCAGTACTTC
>NA|TRBD1|TRBJ1-2|TRBV2
CARGDRGIYGYTF
TGTGCCAGAGGGGACAGGGGAATTTATGGCTACACCTTC
>NA|NA|TRBJ2-1|TRBV7-8
CASSLGGVWDEQFF
TGTGCCAGCAGCTTAGGGGGGGTTTGGGATGAGCAGTTCTTC